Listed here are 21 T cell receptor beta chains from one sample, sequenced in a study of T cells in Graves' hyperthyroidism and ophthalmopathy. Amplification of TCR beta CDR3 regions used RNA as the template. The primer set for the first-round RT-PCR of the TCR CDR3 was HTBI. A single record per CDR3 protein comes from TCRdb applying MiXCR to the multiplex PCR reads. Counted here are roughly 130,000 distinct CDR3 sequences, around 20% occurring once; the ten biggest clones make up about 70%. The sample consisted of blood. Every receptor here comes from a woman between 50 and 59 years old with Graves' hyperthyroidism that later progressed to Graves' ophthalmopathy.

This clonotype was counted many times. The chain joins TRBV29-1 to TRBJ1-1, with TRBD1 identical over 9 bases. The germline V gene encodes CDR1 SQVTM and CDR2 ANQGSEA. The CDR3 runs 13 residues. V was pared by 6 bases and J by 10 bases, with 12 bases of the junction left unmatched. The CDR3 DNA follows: TGCAGCGTCCTACAGGGGGCGTTGGTAGGAGCTTTCTTT. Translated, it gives CSVLQGALVGAFF.

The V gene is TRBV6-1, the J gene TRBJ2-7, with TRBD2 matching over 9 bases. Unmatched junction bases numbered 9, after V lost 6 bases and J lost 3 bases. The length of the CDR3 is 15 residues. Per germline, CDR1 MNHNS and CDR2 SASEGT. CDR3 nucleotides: TGTGCCAGCAGCCTAGGGACTAGCAGCGTCTACGAGCAGTACTTC. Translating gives CASSLGTSSVYEQYF.

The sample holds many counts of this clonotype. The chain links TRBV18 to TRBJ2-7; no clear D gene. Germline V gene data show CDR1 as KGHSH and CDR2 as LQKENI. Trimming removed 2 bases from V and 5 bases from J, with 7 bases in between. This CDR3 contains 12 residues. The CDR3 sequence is CASSPGFDEQYF. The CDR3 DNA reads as TGTGCCAGCTCACCAGGGTTCGACGAGCAGTACTTC.

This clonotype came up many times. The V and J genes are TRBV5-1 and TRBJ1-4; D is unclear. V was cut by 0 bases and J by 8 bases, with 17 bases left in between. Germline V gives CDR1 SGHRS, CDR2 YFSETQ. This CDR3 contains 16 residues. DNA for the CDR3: TGCGCCAGCAGCTTGGGGCAGACCGGGGTTTGGGAAAAACTGTTTTTT. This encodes CASSLGQTGVWEKLFF.

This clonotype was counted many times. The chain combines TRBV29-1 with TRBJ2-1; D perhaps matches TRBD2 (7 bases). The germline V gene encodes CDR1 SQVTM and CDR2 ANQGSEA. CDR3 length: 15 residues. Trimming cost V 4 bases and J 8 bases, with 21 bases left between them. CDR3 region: CSVVQGGGRGDEQFF. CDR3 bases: TGCAGCGTTGTCCAAGGGGGAGGCCGGGGGGATGAGCAGTTCTTC.

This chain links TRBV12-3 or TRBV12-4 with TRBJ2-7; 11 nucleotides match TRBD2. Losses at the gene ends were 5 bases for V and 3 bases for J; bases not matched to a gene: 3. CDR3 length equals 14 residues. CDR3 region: CASSGGTSGYEQYF. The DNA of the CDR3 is TGTGCCAGCAGTGGGGGGACTAGCGGCTACGAGCAGTACTTC.

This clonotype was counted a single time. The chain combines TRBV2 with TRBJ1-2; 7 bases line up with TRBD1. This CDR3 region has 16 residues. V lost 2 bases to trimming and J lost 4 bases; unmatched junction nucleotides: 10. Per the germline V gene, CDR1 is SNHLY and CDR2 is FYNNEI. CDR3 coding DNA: TGTGCCAGCAGTGAATTAGGGGGCAGGGGAGCCTATGGCTACACCTTC. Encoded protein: CASSELGGRGAYGYTF.

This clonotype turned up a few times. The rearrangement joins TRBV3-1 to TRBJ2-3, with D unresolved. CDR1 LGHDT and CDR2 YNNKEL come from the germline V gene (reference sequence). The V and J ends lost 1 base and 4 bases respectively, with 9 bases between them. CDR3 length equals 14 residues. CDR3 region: CASSQAGGADTQYF. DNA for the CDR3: TGTGCCAGCAGCCAAGCGGGTGGGGCAGATACGCAGTATTTT.

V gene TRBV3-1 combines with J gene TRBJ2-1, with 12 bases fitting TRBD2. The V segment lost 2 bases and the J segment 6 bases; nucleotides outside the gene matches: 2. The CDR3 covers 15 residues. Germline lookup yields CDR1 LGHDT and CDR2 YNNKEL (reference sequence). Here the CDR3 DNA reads TGTGCCAGCAGCCAACTAGCGGGAGGGCCCAATGAGCAGTTCTTC. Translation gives CASSQLAGGPNEQFF.

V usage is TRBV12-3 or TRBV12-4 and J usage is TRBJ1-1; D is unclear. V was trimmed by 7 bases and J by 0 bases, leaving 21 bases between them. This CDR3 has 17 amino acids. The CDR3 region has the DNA TGTGCCAGCACCAGCAGCCCCTCGGACCGATTGAACACTGAAGCTTTCTTT. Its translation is CASTSSPSDRLNTEAFF.

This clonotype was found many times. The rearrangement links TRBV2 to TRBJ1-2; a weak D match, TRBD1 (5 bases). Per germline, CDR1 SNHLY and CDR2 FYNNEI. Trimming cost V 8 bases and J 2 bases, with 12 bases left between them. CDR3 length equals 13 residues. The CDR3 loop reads CASVNNRNYGYTF. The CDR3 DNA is TGTGCCAGCGTTAATAACAGGAACTATGGCTACACCTTC.

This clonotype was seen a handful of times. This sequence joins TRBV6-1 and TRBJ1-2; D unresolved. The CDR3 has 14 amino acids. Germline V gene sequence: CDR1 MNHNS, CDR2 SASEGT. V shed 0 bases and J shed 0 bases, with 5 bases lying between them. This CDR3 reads CASSEAAANYGYTF. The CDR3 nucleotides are TGTGCCAGCAGTGAAGCGGCAGCTAACTATGGCTACACCTTC.

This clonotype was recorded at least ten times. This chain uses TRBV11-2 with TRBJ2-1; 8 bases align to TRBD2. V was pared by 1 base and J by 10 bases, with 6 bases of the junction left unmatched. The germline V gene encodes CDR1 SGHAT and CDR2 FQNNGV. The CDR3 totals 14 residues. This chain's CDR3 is CASSLAAGDREQFF. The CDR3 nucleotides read TGTGCCAGCAGCTTAGCAGCGGGAGACCGGGAGCAGTTCTTC.

The CDR3 bases are TGTGCCACCAGCAGAGAGGGACTGAAGGCCTACGAGCAGTACTTC. It specifies CATSREGLKAYEQYF. The chain joins TRBV15 to TRBJ2-7; a possible D gene is TRBD2 (6 bases). The CDR3 spans 15 residues. Germline CDR1 reads LNHNV; CDR2 reads YYDKDF (reference sequence). V was cut by 0 bases and J by 2 bases, with 11 bases left in between.

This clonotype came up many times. The CDR3 bases are TGTGCCAGCAGCGGAAGGAGTTCTCTAGCCAAAAACATTCAGTACTTC. It translates to CASSGRSSLAKNIQYF. The rearrangement joins TRBV2 to TRBJ2-4; D call uncertain. This CDR3 region has 16 residues. Trimming left V 6 bases short and J 0 bases short, with 15 bases between. Germline V CDR1 and CDR2: SNHLY, FYNNEI.

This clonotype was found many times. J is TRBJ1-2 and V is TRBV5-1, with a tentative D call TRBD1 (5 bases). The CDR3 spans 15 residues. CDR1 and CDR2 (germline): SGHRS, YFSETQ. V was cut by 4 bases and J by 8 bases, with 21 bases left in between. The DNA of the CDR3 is TGCGCCAGCAGCGCTAGGGGCGAGGAGAGGCGAGGCTACACCTTC. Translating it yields CASSARGEERRGYTF.

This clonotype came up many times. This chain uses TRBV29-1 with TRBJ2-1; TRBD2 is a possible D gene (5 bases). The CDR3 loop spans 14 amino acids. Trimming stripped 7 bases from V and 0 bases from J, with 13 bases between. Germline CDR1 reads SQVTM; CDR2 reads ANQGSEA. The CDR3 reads CSANEGGSYNEQFF. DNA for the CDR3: TGCAGCGCTAACGAGGGCGGCTCCTACAATGAGCAGTTCTTC.

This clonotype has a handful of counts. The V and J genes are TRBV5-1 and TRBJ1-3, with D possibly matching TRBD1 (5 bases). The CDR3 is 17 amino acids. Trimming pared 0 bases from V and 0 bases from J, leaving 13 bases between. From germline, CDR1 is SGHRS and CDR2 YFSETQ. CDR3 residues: CASSLVGDRTSGNTIYF. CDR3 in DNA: TGCGCCAGCAGCTTGGTCGGGGACCGCACCTCTGGAAACACCATATATTTT.

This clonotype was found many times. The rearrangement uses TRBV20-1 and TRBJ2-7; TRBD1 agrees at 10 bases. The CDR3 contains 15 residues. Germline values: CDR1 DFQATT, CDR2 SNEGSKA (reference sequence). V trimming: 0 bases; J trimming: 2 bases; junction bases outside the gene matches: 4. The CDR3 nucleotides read TGCAGTGCTAGAGATCGGGACAGGGGCCCCTACGAGCAGTACTTC. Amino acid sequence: CSARDRDRGPYEQYF.

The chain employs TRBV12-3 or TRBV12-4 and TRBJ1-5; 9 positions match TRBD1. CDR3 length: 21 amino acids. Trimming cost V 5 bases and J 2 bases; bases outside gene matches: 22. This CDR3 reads CASSPRAGTGKAYMRNQPQHF. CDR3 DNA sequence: TGTGCCAGCAGTCCCAGGGCCGGGACAGGGAAGGCCTATATGCGCAATCAGCCCCAGCATTTT.

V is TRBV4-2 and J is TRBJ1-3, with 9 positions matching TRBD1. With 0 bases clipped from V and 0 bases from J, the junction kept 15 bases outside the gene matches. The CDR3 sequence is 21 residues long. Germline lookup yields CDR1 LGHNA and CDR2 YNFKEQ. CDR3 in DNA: TGTGCCAGCAGCCAAGAGCGGAGGACAGGGGACCGGCTTAGCTCTGGAAACACCATATATTTT. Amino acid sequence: CASSQERRTGDRLSSGNTIYF.